This T cell receptor beta chain is drawn from a study of blood T cell repertoires in COVID-19. Across the whole study: Sites in the United States, Italy and Spain provided acute and convalescent COVID-19 samples. Sample material is recorded as cDNA or gDNA derived from T cells, B-cell-depleted T cells, or PBMCs.

CDR3 length: 16 amino acids. V gave up 1 base and J gave up 4 bases; unmatched junction bases: 6. Germline V gene lookup returns CDR1 SGHVS and CDR2 FQNEAQ. In the study's own analysis: Amplification of reference gene primers was used by the study to estimate nucleated cell counts. The method was immunoSEQ multiplex PCR; TCRdb's version includes in-frame clones alone and lacks a portion of them. That table gives V, J and clone size, and the DNA gave D and trimming. The sample lists under 300,000 clones, around 81% occurring once. V is TRBV7-8 and J is TRBJ2-7, with TRBD2 matching 11 bases. The receptor was isolated from a woman aged 55-69 years with active or convalescent COVID-19. Sequenced input: peripheral blood. The CDR3 protein is CASSLGASGGNYEQYF. The CDR3 DNA follows: TGTGCCAGCAGCTTAGGAGCTAGCGGGGGGAATTACGAGCAGTACTTC.